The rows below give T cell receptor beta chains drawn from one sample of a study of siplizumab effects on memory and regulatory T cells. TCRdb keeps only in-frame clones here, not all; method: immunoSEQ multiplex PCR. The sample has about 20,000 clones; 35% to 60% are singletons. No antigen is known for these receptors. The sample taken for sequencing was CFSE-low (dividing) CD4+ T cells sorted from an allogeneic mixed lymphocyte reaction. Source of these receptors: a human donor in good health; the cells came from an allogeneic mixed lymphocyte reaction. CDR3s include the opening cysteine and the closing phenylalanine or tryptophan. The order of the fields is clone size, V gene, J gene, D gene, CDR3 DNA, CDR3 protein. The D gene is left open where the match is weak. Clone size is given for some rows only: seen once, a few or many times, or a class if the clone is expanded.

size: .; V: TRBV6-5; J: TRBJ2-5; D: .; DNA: TGTGCCAGCAGTTTTTCCGTCAGAAAAGAGACCCAGTACTTC; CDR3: CASSFSVRKETQYF
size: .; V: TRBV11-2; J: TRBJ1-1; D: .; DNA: TGTGCCAGCAGCTTAGTTGGGACTCAGGGAAACACTGAAGCTTTCTTT; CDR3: CASSLVGTQGNTEAFF
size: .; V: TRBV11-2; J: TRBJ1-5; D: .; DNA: TGTGCCAGCAGCTTTGTGGACAATCAGCCCCAGCATTTT; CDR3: CASSFVDNQPQHF
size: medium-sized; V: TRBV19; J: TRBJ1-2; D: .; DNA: TGTGCCAGTAGTAGCGGGACATTTTATGGCTACACCTTC; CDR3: CASSSGTFYGYTF
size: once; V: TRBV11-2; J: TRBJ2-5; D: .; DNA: TGTGCCAGCAGCCCTAGTGAGACCCAGTACTTC; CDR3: CASSPSETQYF
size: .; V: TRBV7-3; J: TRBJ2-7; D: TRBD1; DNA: TGTGCCAGCAGTACCCGGACAGGGCTAAACGAGCAGTACTTC; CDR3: CASSTRTGLNEQYF
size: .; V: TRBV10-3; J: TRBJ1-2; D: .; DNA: TGTGCCACCAACGACGGGTACTATGGCTACACCTTC; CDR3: CATNDGYYGYTF
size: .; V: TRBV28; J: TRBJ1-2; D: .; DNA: TGTGCCAGCACCGTTCGCAACTATGGCTACACCTTC; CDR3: CASTVRNYGYTF
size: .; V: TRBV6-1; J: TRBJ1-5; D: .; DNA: TGTGCCAGCAGTCCCAGTATCCAGCCCCAGCATTTT; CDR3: CASSPSIQPQHF
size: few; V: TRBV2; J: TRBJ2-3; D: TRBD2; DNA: TGTGCCAGCAGGTATACAGCGGGGACGCAGTATTTT; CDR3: CASRYTAGTQYF
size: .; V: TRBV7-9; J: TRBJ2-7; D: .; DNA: TGTGCCAGCAGCTTAAGCAAGGCGGGGCCCTACGAGCAGTACTTC; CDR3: CASSLSKAGPYEQYF
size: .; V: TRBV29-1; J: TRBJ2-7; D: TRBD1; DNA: TGCAGCGTTGGGGACAGGGCCTTCCTGGAGCAGTACTTC; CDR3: CSVGDRAFLEQYF
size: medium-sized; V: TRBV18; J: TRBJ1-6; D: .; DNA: TGTGCCAGCTCACCCATAGAGGATTCACCCCTCCACTTT; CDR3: CASSPIEDSPLHF
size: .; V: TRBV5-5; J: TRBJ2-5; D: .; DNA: TGTGCCAGCAGCTTGATTGCGGGGTCCCTCGGGGAGACCCAGTACTTC; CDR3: CASSLIAGSLGETQYF
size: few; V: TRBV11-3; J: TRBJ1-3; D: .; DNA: TGTGCCAGCAGCTCGACCAACTCTGGAAACACCATATATTTT; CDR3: CASSSTNSGNTIYF
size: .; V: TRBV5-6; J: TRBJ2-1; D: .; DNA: TGTGCCAGCAGCTCGTTTGGGATTAAGTACAATGAGCAGTTCTTC; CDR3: CASSSFGIKYNEQFF
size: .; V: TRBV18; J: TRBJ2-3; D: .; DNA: TGTGCCAGCTCACCTCAGCTTAGCACAGATACGCAGTATTTT; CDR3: CASSPQLSTDTQYF
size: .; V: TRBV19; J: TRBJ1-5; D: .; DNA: TGTGCCAGTAGAACGGGTTTTGAGCCCCAGCATTTT; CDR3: CASRTGFEPQHF
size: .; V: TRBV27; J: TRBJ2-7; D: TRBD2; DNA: TGTGCCAGCAGTCCGATGGGAGGGGCCCTCTCCGAGCAGTACTTC; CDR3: CASSPMGGALSEQYF
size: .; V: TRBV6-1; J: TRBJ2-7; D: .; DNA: TGTGCCAGCAGGTTAACGGGGAGCTCCTACGAGCAGTACTTC; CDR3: CASRLTGSSYEQYF
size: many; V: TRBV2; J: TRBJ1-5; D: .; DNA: TGTGCCAGCAGTTTACAGGGACAGCCCCAGCATTTT; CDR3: CASSLQGQPQHF
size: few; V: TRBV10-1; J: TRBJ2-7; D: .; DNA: TGCGCCAGCAGACCGACAGGTGTCCCCTACGAGCAGTACTTC; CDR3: CASRPTGVPYEQYF
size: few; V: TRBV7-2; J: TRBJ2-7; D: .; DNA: TGTGCCAGCAGCTTTCCGGGTCGCTACGAGCAGTACTTC; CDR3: CASSFPGRYEQYF
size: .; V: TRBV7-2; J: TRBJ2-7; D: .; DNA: TGTGCCAGCAACCGCCGCGGGCCAACCTACGAGCAGTACTTC; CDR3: CASNRRGPTYEQYF
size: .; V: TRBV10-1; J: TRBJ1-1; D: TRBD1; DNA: TGCGCCAGCAGCCTGGGACAGGGATCTGAAGCTTTCTTT; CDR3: CASSLGQGSEAFF
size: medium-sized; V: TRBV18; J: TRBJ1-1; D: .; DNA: TGTGCCAGCTCACCCTCGGTGAACACTGAAGCTTTCTTT; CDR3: CASSPSVNTEAFF
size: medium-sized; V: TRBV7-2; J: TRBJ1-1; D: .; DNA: TGTGCCAGCAGCTACAGGGTAGGCACTGAAGCTTTCTTT; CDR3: CASSYRVGTEAFF
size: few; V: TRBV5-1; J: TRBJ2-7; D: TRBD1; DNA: TGCGCCAGCAGCTTCGACAGGGGTCCCCTTGGGCAGTACTTC; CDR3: CASSFDRGPLGQYF
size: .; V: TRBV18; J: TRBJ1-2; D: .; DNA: TGTGCCAGCTCACCATCTCTCGGGACAAACGGCTACACCTTC; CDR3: CASSPSLGTNGYTF
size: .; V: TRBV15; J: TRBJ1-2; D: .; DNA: TGTGCCACCAGCAGAGAAGGCTATGGCTACACCTTC; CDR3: CATSREGYGYTF
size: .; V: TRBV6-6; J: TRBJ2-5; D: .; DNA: TGTGCCAGCAGTTCCACGGCGGGCCAAGAGACCCAGTACTTC; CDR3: CASSSTAGQETQYF
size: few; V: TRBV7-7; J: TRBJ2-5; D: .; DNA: TGTGCCAGCAGCTTTTACCCGGGGCAAGAGACCCAGTACTTC; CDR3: CASSFYPGQETQYF
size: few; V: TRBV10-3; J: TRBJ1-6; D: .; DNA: TGTGCCATCAATTCTACTAACCGGGATTTTGATTCACCCCTCCACTTT; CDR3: CAINSTNRDFDSPLHF
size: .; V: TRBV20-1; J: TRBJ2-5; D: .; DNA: TGCAGTGCTAGGCGGGAGACCCAGTACTTC; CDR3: CSARRETQYF
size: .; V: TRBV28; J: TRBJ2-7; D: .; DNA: TGTGCCAGCAGTTTCTTGGGGGACGAGCAGTACTTC; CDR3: CASSFLGDEQYF
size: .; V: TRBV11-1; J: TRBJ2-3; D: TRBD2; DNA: TGTGCCAGCAGCTATCGACGACTAGCGGGGAACACAGATACGCAGTATTTT; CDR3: CASSYRRLAGNTDTQYF
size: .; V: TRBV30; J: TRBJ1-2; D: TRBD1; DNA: TGTGCCTGGGGGGACAGGGGCTCCTATGGCTACACCTTC; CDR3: CAWGDRGSYGYTF
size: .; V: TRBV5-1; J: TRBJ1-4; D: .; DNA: TGCGCCAGCAGCACCACCCCTCAGGAAAAACTGTTTTTT; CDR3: CASSTTPQEKLFF
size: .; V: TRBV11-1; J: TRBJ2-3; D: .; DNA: TGTGCCAGCAGCCGAGAAGGATTCGGCACAGATACGCAGTATTTT; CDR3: CASSREGFGTDTQYF
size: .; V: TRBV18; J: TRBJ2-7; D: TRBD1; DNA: TGTGCCAGCTCCCGGGACAGGGATACTGTCTCCTACGAGCAGTACTTC; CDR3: CASSRDRDTVSYEQYF
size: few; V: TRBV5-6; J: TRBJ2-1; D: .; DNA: TGTGCCAGCAGCTTGGCCCAATCCGCGACCATCACGCGAGGACAGTTCTTC; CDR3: CASSLAQSATITRGQFF
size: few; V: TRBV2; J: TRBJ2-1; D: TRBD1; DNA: TGTGCCAGCAGCCGGGACAGGGGAGGTGAGCAGTTCTTC; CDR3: CASSRDRGGEQFF
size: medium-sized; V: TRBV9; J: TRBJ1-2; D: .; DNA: TGTGCCAGCAGCGGGAGGGGAGTGGCCAGGGTAGGAGGCTACACCTTC; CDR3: CASSGRGVARVGGYTF
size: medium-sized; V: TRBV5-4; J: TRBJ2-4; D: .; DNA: TGTGCCAGCAGCTTTACAGGTGCTCAAAACATTCAGTACTTC; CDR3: CASSFTGAQNIQYF
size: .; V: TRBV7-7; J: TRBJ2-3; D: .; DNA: TGTGCCAGCAGCTTAGGGCCTACAGATACGCAGTATTTT; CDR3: CASSLGPTDTQYF
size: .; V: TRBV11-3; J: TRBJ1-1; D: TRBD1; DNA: TGTGCCAGCAGCGCCGGACAGGGGACTGAAGCTTTCTTT; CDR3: CASSAGQGTEAFF
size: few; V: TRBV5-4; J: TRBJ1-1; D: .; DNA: TGTGCCAGCAGCTTGCAAGGGACGAACACTGAAGCTTTCTTT; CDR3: CASSLQGTNTEAFF
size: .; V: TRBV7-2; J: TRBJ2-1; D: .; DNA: TGTGCCAGCAAAACAGGGTACCCTTACAATGAGCAGTTCTTC; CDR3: CASKTGYPYNEQFF
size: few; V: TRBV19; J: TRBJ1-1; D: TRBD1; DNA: TGTGCCAGTAGTACGGCAGGGGGTATGTTGACTGAAGCTTTCTTT; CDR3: CASSTAGGMLTEAFF